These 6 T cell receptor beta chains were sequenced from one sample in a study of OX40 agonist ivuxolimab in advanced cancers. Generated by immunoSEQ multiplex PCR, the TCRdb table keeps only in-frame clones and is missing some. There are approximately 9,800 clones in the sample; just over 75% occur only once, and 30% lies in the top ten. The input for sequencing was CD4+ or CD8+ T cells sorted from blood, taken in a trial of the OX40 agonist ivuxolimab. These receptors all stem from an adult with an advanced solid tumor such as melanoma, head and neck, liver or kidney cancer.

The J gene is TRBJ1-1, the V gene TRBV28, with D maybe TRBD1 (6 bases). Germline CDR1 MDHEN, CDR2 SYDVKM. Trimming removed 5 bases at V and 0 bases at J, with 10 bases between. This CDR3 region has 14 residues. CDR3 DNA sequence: TGTGCCAGCAGTGCGGACAGAATGAACACTGAAGCTTTCTTT. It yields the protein CASSADRMNTEAFF.

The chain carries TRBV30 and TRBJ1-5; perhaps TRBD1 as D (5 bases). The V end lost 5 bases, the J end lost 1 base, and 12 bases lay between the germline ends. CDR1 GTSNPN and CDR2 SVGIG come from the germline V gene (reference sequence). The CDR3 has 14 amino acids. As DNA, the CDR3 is TGTGCCTGGCACAGGAAGGCGAGCAATCAGCCCCAGCATTTT. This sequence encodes CAWHRKASNQPQHF. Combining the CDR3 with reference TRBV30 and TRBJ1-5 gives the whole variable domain SQTIHQWPATLVQPVGSPLSLECTVEGTSNPNLYWYRQAAGRGLQLLFYSVGIGQISSEVPQNLSASRPQDRQFILSSKKLLLSDSGFYLCAWHRKASNQPQHFGDGTRLSIL.

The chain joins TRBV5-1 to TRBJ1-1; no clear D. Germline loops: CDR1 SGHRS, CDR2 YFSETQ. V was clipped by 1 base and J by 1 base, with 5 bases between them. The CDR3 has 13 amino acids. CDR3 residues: CASSLSSNTEAFF. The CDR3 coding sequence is TGCGCCAGCAGCTTGTCTTCGAACACTGAAGCTTTCTTT.

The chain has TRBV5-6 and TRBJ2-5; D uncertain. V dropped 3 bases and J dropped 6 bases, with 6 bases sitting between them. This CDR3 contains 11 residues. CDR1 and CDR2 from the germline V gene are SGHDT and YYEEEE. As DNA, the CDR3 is TGTGCCAGCAGCTGGGGAAAGACCCAGTACTTC. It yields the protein CASSWGKTQYF.

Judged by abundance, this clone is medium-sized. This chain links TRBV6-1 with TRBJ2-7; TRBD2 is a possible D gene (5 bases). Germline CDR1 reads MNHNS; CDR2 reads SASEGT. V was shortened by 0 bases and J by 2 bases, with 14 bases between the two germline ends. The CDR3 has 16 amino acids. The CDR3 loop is CASSEAPGIGPYEQYF. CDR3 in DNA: TGTGCCAGCAGTGAAGCGCCGGGGATTGGGCCCTACGAGCAGTACTTC.

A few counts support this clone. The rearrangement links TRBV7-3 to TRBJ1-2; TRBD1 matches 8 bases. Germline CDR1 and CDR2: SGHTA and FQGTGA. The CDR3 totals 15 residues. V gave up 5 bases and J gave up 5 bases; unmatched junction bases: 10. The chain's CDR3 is CASSAPGQEFYGYTF. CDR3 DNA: TGTGCCAGCAGCGCCCCGGGACAGGAGTTTTATGGCTACACCTTC. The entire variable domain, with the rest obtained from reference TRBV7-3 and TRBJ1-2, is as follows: GAGVSQTPSNKVTEKGKYVELRCDPISGHTALYWYRQSLGQGPEFLIYFQGTGAADDSGLPNDRFFAVRPEGSVSTLKIQRTERGDSAVYLCASSAPGQEFYGYTFGSGTRLTVV.